The rows below give T cell receptor beta chains drawn from one sample of a study of T cell responses to AZD1222 COVID-19 vaccine. Libraries were prepared by immunoSEQ multiplex PCR; TCRdb keeps only in-frame clonotypes and omits some of them. There are 85,000 to 130,000 clones in the sample; about 92% occur only once, and roughly 8% lies in the top ten. Sequencing used peripheral blood, obtained 28 days after the second AZD1222 dose. Receptors were obtained from an adult who received the AZD1222 COVID-19 vaccine. Each CDR3 is given with its conserved first and last residue. A D gene is named only where the DNA matches it firmly. Some rows mark clone size as missing; the rest say once, few, many or name a class of expanded clone.

-	TRBV27	TRBJ2-1	-	13	TGTGCCAGCATGGGGATGTCCTACAATGAGCAGTTCTTC	CASMGMSYNEQFF
-	TRBV12-3/TRBV12-4	TRBJ2-1	-	10	TGTGCCCTTGGTAGGAATGAGCAGTTCTTC	CALGRNEQFF
-	TRBV4-3	TRBJ1-1	-	16	TGCGCCAGCAGCCAAGATGTTAAGCGGAAGAACACTGAAGCTTTCTTT	CASSQDVKRKNTEAFF
-	TRBV24-1	TRBJ1-1	-	14	TGTGCCACCAATGCCGGCAGGGGCTCGGGTGAAGCTTTCTTT	CATNAGRGSGEAFF
few	TRBV19	TRBJ2-2	-	15	TGTGCCAGTAGTACCCAGGGTTCGGGCACCGGGGAGCTGTTTTTT	CASSTQGSGTGELFF
once	TRBV21-1	TRBJ1-1	-	13	TGTGCCAGCAGCAAGCAGGGGAACACTGAAGCTTTCTTT	CASSKQGNTEAFF
-	TRBV18	TRBJ1-1	-	13	TGTGCCAGCTCAGAACAGGAGAACACTGAAGCTTTCTTT	CASSEQENTEAFF
-	TRBV27	TRBJ1-5	TRBD1	16	TGTGCCAGCAGCCCCGGAGACAGGGGTTACGGTCAGCCCCAGCATTTT	CASSPGDRGYGQPQHF
-	TRBV18	TRBJ1-6	-	15	TGTGCCAGCTCACCCGGAAGAGGGAATAATTCACCCCTCCACTTT	CASSPGRGNNSPLHF
-	TRBV5-8	TRBJ2-5	-	15	TGTGCCAGCAGCTTGGCCCAGGACGGTAGGGAGACCCAGTACTTC	CASSLAQDGRETQYF
once	TRBV7-9	TRBJ1-1	-	14	TGTGCCAGCAGGTTGGAAGGAACCAGCACTGAAGCTTTCTTT	CASRLEGTSTEAFF
-	TRBV18	TRBJ1-1	-	15	TGTGCCAGCTCACCCCGGGGAGGGGAGAACACTGAAGCTTTCTTT	CASSPRGGENTEAFF
-	TRBV19	TRBJ1-5	-	16	TGTGCCAGTAGTATATGGGGGCCTACAGGGAATCAGCCCCAGCATTTT	CASSIWGPTGNQPQHF
-	TRBV12-5	TRBJ2-7	-	13	TGTGCTAGTGCTAACGGGGCATCCTACGAGCAGTACTTC	CASANGASYEQYF
-	TRBV7-2	TRBJ2-3	TRBD2	17	TGTGCCAGCAGCGCCCCATGGACTAGCGGGGCCCAAGATACGCAGTATTTT	CASSAPWTSGAQDTQYF
-	TRBV12-3/TRBV12-4	TRBJ2-4	TRBD2	12	TGTGCCAGTCAACTAGCGGAAAACATTCAGTACTTC	CASQLAENIQYF
-	TRBV18	TRBJ2-7	TRBD1	15	TGTGCCAGCTCCCCCCTGGCGGGACAGGGGGCCGAGCAGTACTTC	CASSPLAGQGAEQYF
-	TRBV9	TRBJ2-1	TRBD1	14	TGTGCCAGCAGTCCGGGACAGGGGGCACGGGAGCAGTTCTTC	CASSPGQGAREQFF
few	TRBV4-3	TRBJ2-7	-	13	TGCGCCAGCAGCCAAGAACGTCTAGCCGAGCAGTACTTC	CASSQERLAEQYF
-	TRBV10-3	TRBJ2-5	TRBD1	14	TGTGCCATCAGTCCGGGACAGGGAGGAGAGACCCAGTACTTC	CAISPGQGGETQYF
-	TRBV4-1	TRBJ1-3	-	17	TGCGCCAGCAGCCAAGGTGCAGCATACTTCTCTGGAAACACCATATATTTT	CASSQGAAYFSGNTIYF
medium-sized	TRBV4-3	TRBJ2-6	-	15	TGCGCCAGCAGCCAAACAGGGTCTGGGGCCAACGTCCTGACTTTC	CASSQTGSGANVLTF
-	TRBV9	TRBJ1-2	-	17	TGTGCCAGCAGCGTAGGTGACACGGAAATAGCTAACTATGGCTACACCTTC	CASSVGDTEIANYGYTF
-	TRBV5-1	TRBJ2-1	-	15	TGCGCCAGCACAGGACTCGGTAGCTCCTACAATGAGCAGTTCTTC	CASTGLGSSYNEQFF
-	TRBV7-3	TRBJ2-5	-	15	TGTGCCAGCAGCTTATGGGGCAATAATCAAGAGACCCAGTACTTC	CASSLWGNNQETQYF
-	TRBV3-1/TRBV3-2	TRBJ2-3	TRBD2	17	TGTGCCAGCAGCCAAGTCGGGCTAGCGGGGGGATCAGATACGCAGTATTTT	CASSQVGLAGGSDTQYF
-	TRBV3-1/TRBV3-2	TRBJ1-2	-	13	TGTGCCAGCAGCCCCACGGGGGTAGTAGGCTACACCTTC	CASSPTGVVGYTF
-	TRBV18	TRBJ1-2	-	14	TGTGCCAGCTCCCCGACAGAAACTAACTATGGCTACACCTTC	CASSPTETNYGYTF
-	TRBV7-8	TRBJ2-2	-	15	TGTGCCAGCAGCTTGGGAGGGGGCTACACCGGGGAGCTGTTTTTT	CASSLGGGYTGELFF
once	TRBV4-3	TRBJ1-5	-	16	TGCGCCAGCAGCCAAGATCTAACGGACCCTAATCAGCCCCAGCATTTT	CASSQDLTDPNQPQHF
once	TRBV20-1	TRBJ2-3	TRBD2	11	TGCAGTGCTAGAAGCGGGGGGACGCAGTATTTT	CSARSGGTQYF
-	TRBV18	TRBJ1-2	-	19	TGTGCCAGCTCACCCCCGGGACGACCATCCTCTTCATCTAACTATGGCTACACCTTC	CASSPPGRPSSSSNYGYTF
-	TRBV29-1	TRBJ1-1	-	14	TGCAGCGTTGGGGGGGGCAGACCGAACACTGAAGCTTTCTTT	CSVGGGRPNTEAFF
-	TRBV27	TRBJ1-1	-	14	TGTGCCAGCAGCTGGGGCGTCCTAGACACTGAAGCTTTCTTT	CASSWGVLDTEAFF
-	TRBV5-6	TRBJ2-5	-	15	TGTGCCAGCAGCTTATTAGGGACTGAACAAGAGACCCAGTACTTC	CASSLLGTEQETQYF
-	TRBV19	TRBJ1-2	-	14	TGTGCCAGTAGTATAAAGCAGGGTAGCTATGGCTACACCTTC	CASSIKQGSYGYTF
-	TRBV3-1/TRBV3-2	TRBJ2-7	-	15	TGTGCCAGCAGCCAGCCGACGGTCCCCCCCTACGAGCAGTACTTC	CASSQPTVPPYEQYF
-	TRBV11-3	TRBJ2-1	TRBD2	15	TGTGCCAGCAGCCCCCGGGGGGTGGCCTACAATGAGCAGTTCTTC	CASSPRGVAYNEQFF
-	TRBV7-9	TRBJ1-5	TRBD1	17	TGTGCCAGCAGCGGGGGTAGGACAGGGAGTCCCAATCAGCCCCAGCATTTT	CASSGGRTGSPNQPQHF
-	TRBV4-1	TRBJ1-2	TRBD1	15	TGCGCCAGCAGCCAAGAAGGGGCGGACAGGGAGGGCTACACCTTC	CASSQEGADREGYTF
-	TRBV5-8	TRBJ2-3	-	15	TGTGCCAGCAGAAATACCGGGGGCCCCACAGATACGCAGTATTTT	CASRNTGGPTDTQYF
-	TRBV4-1	TRBJ2-2	TRBD2	17	TGCGCCAGCAGCCAAGTTGGACTAGCGGAGAACACCGGGGAGCTGTTTTTT	CASSQVGLAENTGELFF
-	TRBV6-5	TRBJ1-5	-	15	TGTGCTATGGGCGGGGTACAGGGCCACAATCAGCCCCAGCATTTT	CAMGGVQGHNQPQHF
-	TRBV14	TRBJ2-1	TRBD1	15	TGTGCCAGCAGCCGCGATTTGACAGGGGGGAATGAGCAGTTCTTC	CASSRDLTGGNEQFF
-	TRBV4-3	TRBJ2-3	TRBD2	13	TGCGCCAGCCGGCTAGCGGGCACAGATACGCAGTATTTT	CASRLAGTDTQYF
-	TRBV19	TRBJ1-5	-	14	TGTGCCAGTACTACAGGGAATAGCAATCAGCCCCAGCATTTT	CASTTGNSNQPQHF
few	TRBV9	TRBJ2-2	-	15	TGTGCCAGCAGCAAAGGACATGCGAACACCGGGGAGCTGTTTTTT	CASSKGHANTGELFF
-	TRBV5-4	TRBJ2-1	-	17	TGTGCCAGCAGCTTGGACGTGGTAGTCAACTCCTACAATGAGCAGTTCTTC	CASSLDVVVNSYNEQFF
-	TRBV19	TRBJ1-2	-	13	TGTGCCAGTACCCAAAGGGGGGAAGGAGGCTACACCTTC	CASTQRGEGGYTF
few	TRBV7-3	TRBJ1-5	TRBD1	20	TGTGCCAGCAGCTTTCCGAAAAAGGGACAGGGCCTTCATAGCAATCAGCCCCAGCATTTT	CASSFPKKGQGLHSNQPQHF
-	TRBV7-2	TRBJ1-3	-	15	TGTGCCAGCAGCATTGAGAGGGGCTCTGGAAACACCATATATTTT	CASSIERGSGNTIYF
-	TRBV6-5	TRBJ1-1	-	13	TGTGCCAGCAGTCCCCGGGGCGGGCCGGAAGCTTTCTTT	CASSPRGGPEAFF
-	TRBV7-8	TRBJ1-5	-	17	TGTGCCAGCAGCTTAGGTCTAGTGGCAAGGGGAAATCAGCCCCAGCATTTT	CASSLGLVARGNQPQHF
-	TRBV7-3	TRBJ1-1	-	13	TGTGCCAGCAGCCAGCGGGAGGGCACTGAAGCTTTCTTT	CASSQREGTEAFF
few	TRBV20-1	TRBJ2-1	-	13	TGCAGTGCTAGTTTCGGGGGACCCAATGAGCAGTTCTTC	CSASFGGPNEQFF